Below are 32 T cell receptor beta chains sequenced from a single sample in a study of early stage breast cancer tumors. TCRdb's copy holds only in-frame clones and misses some; the assay was immunoSEQ multiplex PCR. Here the sample spans some 41,000 clones, around two thirds being singletons. The sequenced sample consisted of blood. These receptors were collected from a person aged 45 to 59 with breast cancer.

CDR3 loop: CASEPTGQFGTGELFF. The CDR3 DNA reads as TGTGCCAGTGAACCAACAGGGCAGTTTGGAACCGGGGAGCTGTTTTTT. The gene calls are TRBV19 and TRBJ2-2; D is possibly TRBD1 (6 bases). In germline, CDR1 is LNHDA, CDR2 SQIVND (reference sequence). The CDR3 length is 16 residues. Trimming took 8 bases from V and 5 from J, leaving 21 bases between them.

This rearrangement joins TRBV7-6 to TRBJ2-1, with D tentatively TRBD2 (6 bases). The V gene lost 4 bases and the J gene lost 0 bases, with 7 bases spanning the gap. Germline values: CDR1 SGHVS, CDR2 FNYEAQ. The CDR3 runs 14 residues. The CDR3 reads CASSWRGSYNEQFF. As DNA, the CDR3 is TGTGCCAGCAGCTGGCGGGGCTCCTACAATGAGCAGTTCTTC. Based on the CDR3 plus reference TRBV7-6 and TRBJ2-1, the full variable domain is GAGVSQSPRYKVTKRGQDVALRCDPISGHVSLYWYRQALGQGPEFLTYFNYEAQQDKSGLPNDRFSAERPEGSISTLTIQRTEQRDSAMYRCASSWRGSYNEQFFGPGTRLTVL.

The genes are TRBV10-1 and TRBJ2-7, with 9 nucleotides matching TRBD1. The CDR3 runs 18 residues. Germline CDR1 reads WNHNN; CDR2 reads SYGVQD (reference sequence). V shed 1 base and J 5 bases; nucleotides not matched to a gene: 15. CDR3 residues: CASSEFPSHRGRFDEQYV. The CDR3 bases are TGCGCCAGCAGTGAGTTTCCCTCCCACAGGGGGCGATTCGACGAGCAGTACGTC.

This clone appeared once. The DNA for the CDR3 is TGTGCCAGCTCACAAGGGGGCTTGAACACTGAAGCTTTCTTT. Encoded protein: CASSQGGLNTEAFF. The chain joins TRBV18 to TRBJ1-1; 7 nucleotides line up with TRBD1. Germline V gene sequence: CDR1 KGHSH, CDR2 LQKENI. The V segment lost 4 bases and the J segment 0 bases; nucleotides outside the gene matches: 2. The CDR3 runs to 14 residues.

The chain uses TRBV6-5 and TRBJ2-3, with a possible D match to TRBD2 (5 bases). V was pared by 5 bases and J by 2 bases, with 14 bases between. The CDR3 sequence is 15 residues long. Per germline, CDR1 MNHEY and CDR2 SVGAGI. As DNA, the CDR3 is TGTGCCAGCAGTCGCCTCGGGATATTCACAGATACGCAGTATTTT. Translating gives CASSRLGIFTDTQYF.

The chain recombines TRBV28 with TRBJ1-2; TRBD1 aligns across 7 bases. V lost 2 bases, J lost 8 bases, and 5 bases stayed unmatched. The V gene's germline CDR1 is MDHEN and CDR2 SYDVKM. The CDR3 runs 13 residues. The CDR3 region is CASSLRDSGGYTF. Written as DNA, the CDR3 is TGTGCCAGCAGTTTAAGGGACAGTGGAGGCTACACCTTC.

The J gene is TRBJ1-2, the V gene TRBV9; D not resolved. The CDR3 is made up of 13 amino acids. Trimming cost V 0 bases and J 6 bases, with 9 bases left between them. The germline V gene encodes CDR1 SGDLS and CDR2 YYNGEE. The CDR3, as DNA: TGTGCCAGCAGCGTAGGGTCCGGGGATGGCTACACCTTC. Protein sequence: CASSVGSGDGYTF.

The rearrangement links TRBV4-3 to TRBJ1-1; D may be TRBD1 (5 bases). There are 16 residues in the CDR3. Trimming took 4 bases from V and 0 from J, leaving 15 bases between them. The V gene's germline CDR1 is LGHNA and CDR2 YSLEER. The CDR3 DNA follows: TGCGCCAGCAGCCCGCAGACGGGGGGAATGAACACTGAAGCTTTCTTT. Its protein product is CASSPQTGGMNTEAFF.

A single count supports this clone. This sequence joins TRBV7-2 and TRBJ2-3; 7 bases match TRBD1. V dropped 2 bases and J dropped 5; count of bases not matched to a gene: 1. Looked up from germline, CDR1 is SGHTA and CDR2 is FQGNSA. The CDR3 is 13 residues long. This chain's CDR3 is CASSLRQGDTQYF. For the CDR3, the DNA is TGTGCCAGCAGCTTAAGACAGGGAGATACGCAGTATTTT. Full variable domain (rest looked up from reference TRBV7-2 and TRBJ2-3): GAGVSQSPSNKVTEKGKDVELRCDPISGHTALYWYRQSLGQGLEFLIYFQGNSAPDKSGLPSDRFSAERTGGSVSTLTIQRTQQEDSAVYLCASSLRQGDTQYFGPGTRLTVL.

In this sample, this clone turned up once. The chain employs TRBV29-1 and TRBJ2-1, with 9 positions matching TRBD2. J lost 8 bases, V lost 4 bases, and 6 bases had no gene match. Germline V gene lookup returns CDR1 SQVTM and CDR2 ANQGSEA. The CDR3 totals 13 residues. The CDR3 sequence is CSVAGLAGHEQFF. For the CDR3, the DNA is TGCAGCGTTGCGGGACTAGCAGGGCATGAGCAGTTCTTC.

Regarding this clone: The junction departs from germline at one end; a sequencing error may be responsible. The genes are TRBV7-7 and TRBJ2-5, with D unresolved. The CDR3 extends over 13 amino acids. Per germline, CDR1 SSHAT and CDR2 FNYEAQ (reference sequence). Here the CDR3 DNA reads TGTGCTAGCAGCTTGACTCGGCAAGAGACCCAGTACTTC. Encoded protein: CASSLTRQETQYF.

The chain couples TRBV2 to TRBJ1-1, with 7 bases fitting TRBD1. The CDR3 sequence is 14 residues long. With 5 bases clipped from V and 5 bases from J, the junction kept 8 bases outside the gene matches. Germline assignment: CDR1 SNHLY and CDR2 FYNNEI. The CDR3 protein is CASSSTGESTEAFF. CDR3 sequence (DNA): TGTGCCAGCAGTAGCACAGGGGAGAGTACTGAAGCTTTCTTT. The complete variable domain, with remaining parts taken from reference TRBV2 and TRBJ1-1, reads EPEVTQTPSHQVTQMGQEVILRCVPISNHLYFYWYRQILGQKVEFLVSFYNNEISEKSEIFDDQFSVERPDGSNFTLKIRSTKLEDSAMYFCASSSTGESTEAFFGQGTRLTVV.

This sequence joins TRBV28 and TRBJ1-4, with TRBD1 as a possible D gene (6 bases). V lost 6 bases and J lost 4, with 21 bases in between. This CDR3 is 17 amino acids long. Germline CDR1 is MDHEN and CDR2 is SYDVKM. CDR3 loop: CASRIDSTGRGNEKLFF. CDR3 bases: TGTGCCAGCAGGATTGACAGCACGGGCAGGGGTAATGAAAAACTGTTTTTT.

A few counts support this clone. The V call is TRBV19, the J call TRBJ2-5; 7 bases line up with TRBD1. V shed 5 bases and J 1 base; nucleotides not matched to a gene: 10. CDR3 length: 16 amino acids. Germline-derived CDR1 and CDR2 are LNHDA and SQIVND (reference sequence). The CDR3: CASSLTGQWAQETQYF. CDR3 nucleotides: TGTGCCAGTAGTCTAACGGGACAGTGGGCCCAAGAGACCCAGTACTTC.

The table lists this clone with a count of one. The chain carries TRBV5-1 and TRBJ2-7, with TRBD2 matching over 8 bases. Germline assignment: CDR1 SGHRS and CDR2 YFSETQ. J was trimmed by 0 bases and V by 4 bases; bases with no gene match: 9. The CDR3 totals 16 residues. The CDR3 here is CASSPNLAGISYEQYF. In nucleotides, the CDR3 is TGCGCCAGCAGCCCAAACTTAGCGGGGATCTCCTACGAGCAGTACTTC.

The chain uses TRBV29-1 and TRBJ2-5, with a weak D call TRBD1 (6 bases). The CDR3 runs 16 residues. Germline CDR1 SQVTM, CDR2 ANQGSEA. The ends were cut back, 3 bases at V and 4 bases at J, with 21 bases in the middle. The CDR3 here is CSVDVPGLTGGETQYF. CDR3 DNA sequence: TGCAGCGTTGATGTACCAGGGCTGACAGGAGGAGAGACCCAGTACTTC.

The chain joins TRBV21-1 to TRBJ1-2; the D call of TRBD1 is as the table states it, not checked on the DNA. TRBV21-1 is a documented pseudogene. The CDR3 length is 15 residues. CDR3 DNA sequence: TGTGCCAGCACCACCTGGGTGGGACAGGGCTATGGCTACACCTTC. This translates into CASTTWVGQGYGYTF.

CDR3 nucleotide sequence: TGTGCCAGCCGTCCCGGGACAGGGTTCCAGCCCCAGCATTTT. Its protein product is CASRPGTGFQPQHF. The J gene is TRBJ1-5, the V gene TRBV2, with 9 bases fitting TRBD1. Germline V gene lookup returns CDR1 SNHLY and CDR2 FYNNEI. V shed 8 bases and J 7 bases; nucleotides not matched to a gene: 9. The CDR3 is 14 amino acids.

The chain uses TRBV6-5 and TRBJ1-2; tentatively, D is TRBD1 (5 bases). The germline V gene encodes CDR1 MNHEY and CDR2 SVGAGI. V lost 7 bases and J lost 4, with 19 bases in between. This CDR3 has 15 residues. The CDR3 loop is CASTPRGSKIYGYTF. Written as DNA, the CDR3 is TGTGCCAGCACCCCCCGGGGGTCGAAAATCTATGGCTACACCTTC.

The chain recombines TRBV2 with TRBJ2-2, with 7 bases aligning to TRBD1. Germline values: CDR1 SNHLY, CDR2 FYNNEI. Losses at the gene ends were 5 bases for V and 4 bases for J; bases not matched to a gene: 4. The CDR3 spans 14 residues. CDR3 in DNA: TGTGCCAGCAGTCGGGACAGCTCCACCGGGGAGCTGTTTTTT. As protein: CASSRDSSTGELFF.

This chain links TRBV4-2 with TRBJ1-5; D remains unclear. The CDR3 length is 16 residues. Trimming left V 0 bases short and J 2 bases short, with 11 bases between. The germline CDR1 and CDR2 sequences are LGHNA and YNFKEQ. This CDR3 is CASSQEFGQGNQPQHF. In DNA, the CDR3 is TGTGCCAGCAGCCAAGAGTTCGGTCAGGGCAATCAGCCCCAGCATTTT.

The V and J genes are TRBV10-2 and TRBJ1-1; D is unresolved. CDR1 and CDR2 (germline): WSHSY, SAAADI. This CDR3 has 13 residues. Trimming removed 4 bases from V and 2 bases from J, with 8 bases in between. CDR3 in DNA: TGCGCCAGCAGTGTGGAGCCAAACACTGAAGCTTTCTTT. It yields the protein CASSVEPNTEAFF.

The rearrangement uses TRBV29-1 and TRBJ1-2, with TRBD1 matching over 7 bases. The CDR3 loop spans 13 amino acids. V was pared by 3 bases and J by 7 bases, with 8 bases of the junction left unmatched. Looked up from germline, CDR1 is SQVTM and CDR2 is ANQGSEA. In nucleotides, the CDR3 is TGCAGCGTTGACCCAGGGGGAATCGGTGGCTACACCTTC. Translated, it gives CSVDPGGIGGYTF.

In this sample, this clone turned up a few times. The chain joins TRBV7-9 to TRBJ1-1; D is uncertain. Per the germline V gene, CDR1 is SEHNR and CDR2 is FQNEAQ (reference sequence). CDR3 length equals 12 residues. V was pared by 3 bases and J by 4 bases, with 6 bases between. The CDR3 here is CASSLTGTEAFF. CDR3 sequence (DNA): TGTGCCAGCAGCTTGACGGGCACTGAAGCTTTCTTT.

This clone was seen a handful of times. This sequence joins TRBV10-3 and TRBJ2-7; 10 bases line up with TRBD2. Losses at the gene ends were 7 bases for V and 5 bases for J; bases not matched to a gene: 5. This CDR3 region has 13 residues. The germline gives CDR1 ENHRY, CDR2 SYGVKD. The CDR3 region has the DNA TGTGCCATCAAGCCTAGCGGGAGCCACGAGCAGTACTTC. It codes for CAIKPSGSHEQYF.

The genes are TRBV2 and TRBJ2-3; maybe TRBD2 (6 bases). The CDR3 consists of 15 residues. V lost 2 bases and J lost 0, with 9 bases in between. Germline V gives CDR1 SNHLY, CDR2 FYNNEI. The CDR3 DNA is TGTGCCAGCAGTGAACTAGCGATTAGCACAGATACGCAGTATTTT. It specifies CASSELAISTDTQYF.

The chain employs TRBV11-2 and TRBJ2-3; 8 positions match TRBD2. The germline V gene has CDR1 SGHAT and CDR2 FQNNGV. The CDR3 has 16 amino acids. V gave up 4 bases and J gave up 4 bases; unmatched junction bases: 10. The chain's CDR3 is CASSSPPGGWADTQYF. CDR3 nucleotides: TGTGCCAGCAGCTCTCCCCCGGGGGGGTGGGCAGATACGCAGTATTTT.

The gene calls are TRBV10-3 and TRBJ2-7; possible D gene TRBD1, 6 bases. The germline V gene encodes CDR1 ENHRY and CDR2 SYGVKD. Trimming left V 0 bases short and J 2 bases short, with 8 bases between. There are 14 residues in the CDR3. CDR3 DNA: TGTGCCATCAGTGAGTCGAGGGACACCTACGAGCAGTACTTC. Protein: CAISESRDTYEQYF.

CDR3 nucleotides: TGTGCCAGCAGCTACCAATTCCGACTAGCGGGAGATGAGCAGTTCTTC. Amino acids: CASSYQFRLAGDEQFF. The chain couples TRBV7-2 to TRBJ2-1; TRBD2 matches at 12 bases. The J segment lost 8 bases and the V segment lost 4 bases, leaving 9 bases of the junction unmatched. The germline V gene has CDR1 SGHTA and CDR2 FQGNSA. The CDR3 is 16 amino acids.

V gene TRBV4-1 combines with J gene TRBJ1-2; D possibly corresponds to TRBD1 (6 bases). Trimming left V 1 base short and J 13 bases short, with 19 bases between. CDR1 and CDR2 from the germline V gene are MGHRA and YSYEKL. There are 14 residues in the CDR3. CDR3 amino acids: CASSQAGRGYGSTF. The DNA for the CDR3 is TGCGCCAGCAGCCAAGCAGGGAGGGGGTATGGATCCACCTTC.

The table lists this clone with many counts. The chain couples TRBV5-6 to TRBJ1-4; weak D call: TRBD1 (5 bases). Trimming took 0 bases from V and 8 from J, leaving 11 bases between them. From germline, CDR1 is SGHDT and CDR2 YYEEEE. The CDR3 is 14 residues long. In DNA, the CDR3 is TGTGCCAGCAGCTTGGATCAGGGAACGGAAAAACTGTTTTTT. Its translation: CASSLDQGTEKLFF.

This rearrangement joins TRBV6-5 to TRBJ2-7; 10 bases are a match to TRBD1. This CDR3 has 16 amino acids. Germline loops: CDR1 MNHEY, CDR2 SVGAGI. The trim removed 0 bases at V and 3 bases at J, leaving 5 bases unmatched. The CDR3 here is CASSYSTGGRIYEQYF. CDR3 nucleotide sequence: TGTGCCAGCAGTTACTCGACAGGGGGCAGAATCTACGAGCAGTACTTC.